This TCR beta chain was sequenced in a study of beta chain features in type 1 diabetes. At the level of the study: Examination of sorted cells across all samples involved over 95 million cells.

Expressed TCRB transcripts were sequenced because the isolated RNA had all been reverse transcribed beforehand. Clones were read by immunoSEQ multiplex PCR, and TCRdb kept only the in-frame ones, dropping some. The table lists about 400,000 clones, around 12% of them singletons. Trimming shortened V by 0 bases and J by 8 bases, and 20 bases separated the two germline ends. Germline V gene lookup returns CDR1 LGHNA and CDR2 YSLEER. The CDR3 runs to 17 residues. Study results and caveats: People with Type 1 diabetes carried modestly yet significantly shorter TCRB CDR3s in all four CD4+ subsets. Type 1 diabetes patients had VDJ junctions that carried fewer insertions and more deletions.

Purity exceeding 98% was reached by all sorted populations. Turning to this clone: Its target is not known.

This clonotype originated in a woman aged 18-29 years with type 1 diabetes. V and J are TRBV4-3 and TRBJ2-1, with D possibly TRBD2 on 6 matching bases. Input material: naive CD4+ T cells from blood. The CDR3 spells CASSQEVIRGGSDEQFF. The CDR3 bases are TGCGCCAGCAGCCAAGAAGTCATCCGAGGAGGGAGCGATGAGCAGTTCTTC.